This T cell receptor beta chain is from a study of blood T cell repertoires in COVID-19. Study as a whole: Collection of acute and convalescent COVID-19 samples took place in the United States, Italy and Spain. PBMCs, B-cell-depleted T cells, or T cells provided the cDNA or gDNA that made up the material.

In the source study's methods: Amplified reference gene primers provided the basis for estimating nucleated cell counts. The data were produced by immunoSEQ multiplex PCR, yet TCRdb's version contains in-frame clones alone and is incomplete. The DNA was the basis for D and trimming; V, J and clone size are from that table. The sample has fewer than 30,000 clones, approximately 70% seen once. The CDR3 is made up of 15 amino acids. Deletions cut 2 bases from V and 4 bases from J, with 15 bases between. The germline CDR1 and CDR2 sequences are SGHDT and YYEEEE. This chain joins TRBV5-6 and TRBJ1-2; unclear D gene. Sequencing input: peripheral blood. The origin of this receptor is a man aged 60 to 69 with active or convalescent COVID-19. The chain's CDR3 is CASSFRAGNPYGYTF. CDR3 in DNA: TGTGCCAGCAGCTTTCGGGCCGGGAACCCCTATGGCTACACCTTC.